This entry lists 11 T cell receptor beta chains sequenced from one sample in a study of T-cell memory formation after mild COVID-19. A single record per CDR3 protein comes from TCRdb applying MiXCR to the 5' RACE reads. The table records 350,000 to 400,000 distinct CDR3 sequences, around 21% of them present only once. The sample taken for sequencing was PBMCs or a T cell subset sorted from them (not recorded which). The receptors come from an adult woman who had mild COVID-19 (a few samples of this study predate the infection). Cell type and time point are not known.

The chain uses TRBV7-2 and TRBJ2-3, with D hard to call. V dropped 4 bases and J dropped 4 bases, with 12 bases sitting between them. The CDR3 is 14 amino acids. Germline-derived CDR1 and CDR2 are SGHTA and FQGNSA. This CDR3 is CASSSSVRADTQYF. As DNA, the CDR3 is TGTGCCAGCAGCTCCTCAGTTAGGGCAGATACGCAGTATTTT.

The chain combines TRBV4-2 with TRBJ2-7; D call uncertain. The ends were cut back, 0 bases at V and 5 bases at J, with 14 bases in the middle. From germline, CDR1 is LGHNA and CDR2 YNFKEQ. The CDR3 runs to 15 residues. CDR3 sequence reads: CASSQDFPPRNEQYF. The DNA for the CDR3 is TGTGCCAGCAGCCAAGATTTCCCCCCCCGGAACGAGCAGTACTTC.

The chain uses TRBV7-9 and TRBJ2-7; D is unclear. The CDR3 runs 14 residues. Germline CDR1 and CDR2: SEHNR and FQNEAQ (reference sequence). The ends were cut back, 1 base at V and 2 bases at J, with 9 bases in the middle. CDR3 coding DNA: TGTGCCAGCAGCTTAGTACCCGGTACCTACGAGCAGTACTTC. Protein: CASSLVPGTYEQYF. Full variable domain (missing parts from reference TRBV7-9 and TRBJ2-7): DTGVSQNPRHKITKRGQNVTFRCDPISEHNRLYWYRQTLGQGPEFLTYFQNEAQLEKSRLLSDRFSAERPKGSFSTLEIQRTEQGDSAMYLCASSLVPGTYEQYFGPGTRLTVT.

The gene calls are TRBV25-1 and TRBJ2-2, with 8 bases aligning to TRBD2. The V and J ends lost 2 bases and 6 bases, in that order; junction bases with no gene match: 2. The CDR3 totals 14 residues. Germline V gives CDR1 MGHDK, CDR2 SYGVNS. DNA for the CDR3: TGTGCCAGCAGTGAACCCGGGAGGGCCGGGGAGCTGTTTTTT. Its translation is CASSEPGRAGELFF. Supplemented by reference TRBV25-1 and TRBJ2-2, the full variable domain reads EADIYQTPRYLVIGTGKKITLECSQTMGHDKMYWYQQDPGMELHLIHYSYGVNSTEKGDLSSESTVSRIRTEHFPLTLESARPSHTSQYLCASSEPGRAGELFFGEGSRLTVL.

The V gene is TRBV12-3 or TRBV12-4, the J gene TRBJ2-5; D not certain. V was trimmed by 4 bases and J by 9 bases, leaving 12 bases between them. This CDR3 has 12 amino acids. CDR3 sequence reads: CASSSQPAAQYF. For the CDR3, the DNA is TGTGCCAGCAGTTCACAGCCGGCGGCCCAGTACTTC.

The chain employs TRBV5-5 and TRBJ2-1; 9 positions match TRBD1. CDR1 is SGHKS, CDR2 YYEKEE, per germline (reference sequence). This CDR3 comprises 16 residues. The V gene end was trimmed by 4 bases and the J gene end by 5 bases; junction bases not matched to a gene: 10. Written as DNA, the CDR3 is TGTGCCAGCAGCGCATCGGGACAGGGAGGGAACAATGAGCAGTTCTTC. This sequence encodes CASSASGQGGNNEQFF.

In its sample, this clonotype was seen many times. V gene TRBV11-2 combines with J gene TRBJ2-7; 11 bases are a match to TRBD2. With V trimmed by 3 bases and J by 0 bases, 1 base remained unmatched. The CDR3 contains 15 residues. The germline gives CDR1 SGHAT, CDR2 FQNNGV. CDR3 nucleotides: TGTGCCAGCAGCTTGGGACTAGCGGACTCCTACGAGCAGTACTTC. It specifies CASSLGLADSYEQYF.

A note on this clonotype: One end of the junction varies from germline; a read error may be responsible. The chain has TRBV7-3 and TRBJ1-2; TRBD1 agrees at 7 bases. Germline CDR1 reads SGHTA; CDR2 reads FQGTGA. This CDR3 comprises 16 residues. CDR3 amino acids: CASSSDATGWDSKQYF. The CDR3, as DNA: TGTGCCAGCAGCTCCGACGCGACCGGTTGGGACAGCAAACAATATTTC.

The rearrangement joins TRBV12-3 or TRBV12-4 to TRBJ2-5; D could derive from TRBD1 or TRBD2 (5 bases each). Trimming cost V 0 bases and J 9 bases, with 17 bases left between them. CDR3 size: 15 residues. CDR3 in amino acids: CASSLAGTSGDAQYF. CDR3 DNA sequence: TGTGCCAGCAGTTTAGCCGGGACCTCCGGGGACGCCCAGTACTTC.

The chain combines TRBV7-9 with TRBJ1-1; D may be TRBD1 (5 bases). CDR1 is SEHNR and CDR2 is FQNEAQ in the germline V gene (reference sequence). Between the trimmed V and J ends, which lost 5 bases and 6 bases, there was a span of 13 bases. This CDR3 spans 13 amino acids. DNA for the CDR3: TGTGCCAGCAGCGGGACTCCAGGGTCTGAAGCTTTCTTT. This codes for CASSGTPGSEAFF.

This sequence joins TRBV4-1 and TRBJ2-7, with TRBD2 matching over 8 bases. This CDR3 comprises 17 residues. With 1 base clipped from V and 2 bases from J, the junction kept 10 bases outside the gene matches. Germline V CDR1 and CDR2: MGHRA, YSYEKL. The CDR3 nucleotides read TGCGCCAGCAGCCAAGGAAGCGGGGGAGGCCTGCCCTACGAGCAGTACTTC. Residues: CASSQGSGGGLPYEQYF.